This T cell receptor (beta chain) appears in the sequencing data of a study of cytomegalovirus exposure and HLA in healthy donors. On the study more broadly: There were a few hundred genotyped donors. Of these, roughly 80% fell in the genetic ancestry cluster associated with self-reported Caucasian donors.

Whole-study findings and limits: Versus the approximately 700-donor mean, an Asian-associated ancestry cluster reportedly showed fewer N-insertions in a later analysis. HLA allele associations emerged for under 20,000 TCR beta sequences in a later analysis, at 0.05 false discovery rate.

A remark on this clone: What it recognizes is unknown.

It was with 60 Vbeta and 13 Jbeta primers that the PCR ran. Authors' methods: In a later analysis, the count reached about 75 million unique TCR beta chains, with roughly 9.9 million shared. Here immunoSEQ multiplex PCR was the method, and the copy in TCRdb shows in-frame clones only, minus some. V and J calls and clone size come straight from that table; D and trimming were deduced from the DNA. This table has around 150,000 clones, about 80% appearing once. Germline CDR1 is GTSNPN and CDR2 is SVGIG (reference sequence). This CDR3 spans 13 amino acids. V lost 0 bases, J lost 4 bases, and 9 bases lay in between.

The TCR sequence derives from a woman aged 45-65 years in good health and CMV-seropositive. This chain connects TRBV30 to TRBJ1-2; possibly TRBD1 for D (6 bases). Sequenced sample: PBMCs. CDR3 region: CAWSVTGSYGYTF. The CDR3 bases are TGTGCCTGGAGTGTCACAGGGAGCTATGGCTACACCTTC.